The T cell receptor (beta chain) described here comes from a study of CD4+ T cells in melanoma. Whole-study findings and limits: CD8+ T cell, macrophage and B cell function reportedly correlated with neoantigen-specific CD4+ T cells. In melanoma, neoantigen-specific CD4+ T cells reportedly differed in differentiation state.

This clone was seen only a few times. Its antigen is currently unknown. This table comes from immunoSEQ multiplex PCR, and its TCRdb copy is limited to in-frame clones, with some not included. The sample contains about 140,000 clones, around nine tenths of which appear only once. This TCR was recovered from a human donor with melanoma.

CDR3 in DNA: TGCGCCAGCAGCAAAGGGGGGAACTATCAGCCCCAGCATTTT. Its translation is CASSKGGNYQPQHF. This chain links TRBV4-1 with TRBJ1-5; possible D gene TRBD1, 6 bases. CDR3 length equals 14 residues. V lost 5 bases and J 5 bases, leaving 13 bases between the germline ends. CDR1 is MGHRA and CDR2 is YSYEKL in the germline V gene.